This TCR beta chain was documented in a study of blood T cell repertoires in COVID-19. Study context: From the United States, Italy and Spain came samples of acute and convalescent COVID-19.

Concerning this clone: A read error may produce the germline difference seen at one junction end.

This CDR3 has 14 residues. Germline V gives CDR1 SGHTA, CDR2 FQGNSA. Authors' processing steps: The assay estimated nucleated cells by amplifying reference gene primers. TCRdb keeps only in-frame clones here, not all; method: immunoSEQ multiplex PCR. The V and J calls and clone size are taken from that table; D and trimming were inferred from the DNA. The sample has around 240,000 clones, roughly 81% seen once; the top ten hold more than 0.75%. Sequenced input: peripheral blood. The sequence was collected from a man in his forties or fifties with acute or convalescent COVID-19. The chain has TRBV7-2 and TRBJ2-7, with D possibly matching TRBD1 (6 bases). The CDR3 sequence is CAGSVQGSSYEQYF. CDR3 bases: TGTGCCGGCAGCGTACAGGGTTCCTCCTACGAGCAGTACTTC.